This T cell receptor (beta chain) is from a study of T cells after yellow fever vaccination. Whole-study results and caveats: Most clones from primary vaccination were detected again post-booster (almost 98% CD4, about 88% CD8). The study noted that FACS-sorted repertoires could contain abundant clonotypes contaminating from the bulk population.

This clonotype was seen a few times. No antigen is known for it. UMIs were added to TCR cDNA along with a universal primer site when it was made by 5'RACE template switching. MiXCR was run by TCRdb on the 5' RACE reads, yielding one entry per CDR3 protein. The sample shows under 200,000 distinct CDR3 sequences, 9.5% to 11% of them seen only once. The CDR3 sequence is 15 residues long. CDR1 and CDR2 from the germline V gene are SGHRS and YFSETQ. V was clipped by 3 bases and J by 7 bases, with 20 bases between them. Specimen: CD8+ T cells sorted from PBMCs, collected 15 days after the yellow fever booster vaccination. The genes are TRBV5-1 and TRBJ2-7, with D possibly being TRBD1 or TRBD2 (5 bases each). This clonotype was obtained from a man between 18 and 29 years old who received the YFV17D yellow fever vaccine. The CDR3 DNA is TGCGCCAGCAGCTCCTCCGGGACGGGTGGGGATGAGCAGTACTTC. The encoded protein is CASSSSGTGGDEQYF.